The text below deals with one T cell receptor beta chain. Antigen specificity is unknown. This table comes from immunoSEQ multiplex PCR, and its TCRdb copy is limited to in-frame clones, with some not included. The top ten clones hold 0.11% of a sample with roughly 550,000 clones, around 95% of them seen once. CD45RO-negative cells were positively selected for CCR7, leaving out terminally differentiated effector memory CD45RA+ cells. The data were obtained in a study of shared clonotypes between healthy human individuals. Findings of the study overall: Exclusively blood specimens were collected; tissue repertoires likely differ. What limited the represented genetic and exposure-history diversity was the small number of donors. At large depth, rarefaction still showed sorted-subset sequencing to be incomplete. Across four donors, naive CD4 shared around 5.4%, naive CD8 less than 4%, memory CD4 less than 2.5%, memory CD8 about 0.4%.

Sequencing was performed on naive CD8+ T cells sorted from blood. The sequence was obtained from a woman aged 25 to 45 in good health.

CDR3 sequence reads: CASSVFQDGSYEQYF. The CDR3 DNA is TGTGCCAGCAGTGTCTTCCAGGATGGGTCCTACGAGCAGTACTTC. V is TRBV2 and J is TRBJ2-7; D is undetermined. The CDR3 has 15 amino acids. Germline CDR1 reads SNHLY; CDR2 reads FYNNEI. V was shortened by 4 bases and J by 1 base, with 14 bases between the two germline ends.